These 19 T cell receptor beta chains share one sample of origin, sequenced in a study of T-cell memory formation after mild COVID-19. TCRdb independently ran MiXCR on the 5' RACE reads; one entry per CDR3 protein. The sample lists 170,000 or so distinct CDR3 sequences; about 22% were seen once. Sequenced sample: PBMCs or a T cell subset sorted from them (not recorded which). These receptors were obtained from an adult woman who had mild COVID-19 (a few samples of this study predate the infection). Cell type and time point are not known.

This clonotype has a count of ten or more. CDR3 residues: CASSSIWEGDEMVGYTF. CDR3 DNA sequence: TGTGCCAGCAGTTCCATCTGGGAAGGGGATGAGATGGTTGGCTACACCTTC. The J gene is TRBJ1-2, the V gene TRBV27, with a possible D match to TRBD1 (5 bases). This CDR3 spans 17 amino acids. Germline V gene data show CDR1 as MNHEY and CDR2 as SMNVEV (reference sequence). V lost 4 bases and J lost 7, with 25 bases in between.

This clonotype showed up just a few times. V usage is TRBV29-1 and J usage is TRBJ2-3, with 8 bases identical to TRBD2. This CDR3 has 13 amino acids. Unmatched junction bases numbered 6, after V lost 7 bases and J lost 3 bases. Germline V gene sequence: CDR1 SQVTM, CDR2 ANQGSEA. CDR3 bases: TGCAGCGAAGCGCGGGGGGCAACAGATACGCAGTATTTT. The encoded protein is CSEARGATDTQYF.

The rearrangement links TRBV2 to TRBJ2-7; tentatively, D is TRBD2 (6 bases). CDR3 length equals 14 residues. V was trimmed by 6 bases and J by 3 bases, leaving 15 bases between them. Germline V gene data show CDR1 as SNHLY and CDR2 as FYNNEI. The CDR3 spells CASRRTNLIYEQYF. CDR3 nucleotide sequence: TGTGCCAGCAGACGGACTAACCTGATCTACGAGCAGTACTTC.

The sample holds a few counts of this clonotype. The rearrangement links TRBV29-1 to TRBJ1-1; D gene ambiguous. Trimming pared 1 base from V and 4 bases from J, leaving 13 bases between. CDR3 length: 14 residues. CDR1 and CDR2 from the germline V gene are SQVTM and ANQGSEA. The CDR3 coding sequence is TGCAGCGTTGAAGCCTCCCGGGGTGTCACTGAAGCTTTCTTT. Amino acids: CSVEASRGVTEAFF.

The chain joins TRBV2 to TRBJ2-4, with 14 nucleotides matching TRBD2. After removal of 5 bases from V and 8 bases from J, the junction contained 8 bases not matched to a gene. The CDR3 loop spans 16 amino acids. Per germline, CDR1 SNHLY and CDR2 FYNNEI. The CDR3 reads CASSPGLAGERDIQYF. The CDR3, as DNA: TGTGCCAGCAGTCCGGGACTAGCGGGAGAGAGGGACATTCAGTACTTC.

The CDR3 sequence is CASSVGDTRGNTIYF. As DNA, the CDR3 is TGTGCCAGCAGCGTAGGGGACACGAGGGGAAACACCATATATTTT. The V call is TRBV9, the J call TRBJ1-3; D perhaps matches TRBD1 (6 bases). Germline V gene data show CDR1 as SGDLS and CDR2 as YYNGEE. The CDR3 totals 15 residues. V lost 0 bases and J 4 bases, leaving 11 bases between the germline ends.

The rearrangement uses TRBV25-1 and TRBJ1-1; 7 bases agree with TRBD1. This CDR3 spans 19 amino acids. Trimming cost V 0 bases and J 2 bases; bases outside gene matches: 15. Germline loops: CDR1 MGHDK, CDR2 SYGVNS. CDR3 in DNA: TGTGCCAGCAGTGAATACGGTTCTGGGGCAGGGGGGCCTAACACTGAAGCTTTCTTT. Translating gives CASSEYGSGAGGPNTEAFF.

This clonotype was seen a few times. The V gene is TRBV7-9, the J gene TRBJ2-7; the match to TRBD1 covers 10 bases. CDR1 and CDR2 (germline): SEHNR, FQNEAQ (reference sequence). V was clipped by 5 bases and J by 3 bases; unmatched bases: 4. CDR3 length equals 14 residues. The CDR3 DNA reads TGTGCCAGCAGCACGGGACAGGGGAACTACGAGCAGTACTTC. Its translation: CASSTGQGNYEQYF.

The chain couples TRBV27 to TRBJ2-3; TRBD2 might be the D (5 bases). The length of the CDR3 is 13 residues. V lost 7 bases and J 0 bases, leaving 8 bases between the germline ends. CDR1 MNHEY and CDR2 SMNVEV come from the germline V gene (reference sequence). The CDR3 DNA sequence: TGTGCCAGCACTAGCACCAGCACAGATACGCAGTATTTT. Its protein is CASTSTSTDTQYF.

V is TRBV4-1 and J is TRBJ2-7, with no clear D. This CDR3 comprises 13 residues. V was cut by 0 bases and J by 4 bases, with 7 bases left in between. In germline, CDR1 is MGHRA, CDR2 YSYEKL. CDR3: CASSQESQYEQYF. The DNA for the CDR3 is TGCGCCAGCAGCCAAGAGTCGCAGTACGAGCAGTACTTC.

The rearrangement uses TRBV7-6 and TRBJ2-3; 7 bases are shared with TRBD1. This CDR3 region has 17 residues. V dropped 0 bases and J dropped 2; count of bases not matched to a gene: 8. Germline CDR1 is SGHVS and CDR2 is FNYEAQ. CDR3 sequence reads: CASSLAYVTGITDTQYF. CDR3 sequence (DNA): TGTGCCAGCAGCTTAGCGTACGTGACAGGGATCACAGATACGCAGTATTTT.

This clonotype was counted only a few times. J is TRBJ2-1 and V is TRBV27; 11 bases align to TRBD1. CDR1 and CDR2 (germline): MNHEY, SMNVEV (reference sequence). The CDR3 runs to 13 residues. V trimming: 6 bases; J trimming: 9 bases; junction bases outside the gene matches: 4. CDR3 in amino acids: CASRAGQGAEQFF. CDR3 DNA sequence: TGTGCCAGCAGGGCAGGACAGGGGGCTGAGCAGTTCTTC.

The chain uses TRBV7-2 and TRBJ2-1; 8 bases fit TRBD2. The J segment lost 4 bases and the V segment lost 2 bases, leaving 7 bases of the junction unmatched. The V gene's germline CDR1 is SGHTA and CDR2 FQGNSA. CDR3 length equals 16 residues. For the CDR3, the DNA is TGTGCCAGCAGCTTATATACTAGCGGACCTTACAATGAGCAGTTCTTC. Translating it yields CASSLYTSGPYNEQFF. The full variable domain, completed using reference TRBV7-2 and TRBJ2-1, is GAGVSQSPSNKVTEKGKDVELRCDPISGHTALYWYRQSLGQGLEFLIYFQGNSAPDKSGLPSDRFSAERTGGSVSTLTIQRTQQEDSAVYLCASSLYTSGPYNEQFFGPGTRLTVL.

The genes are TRBV6-5 and TRBJ2-7; D gene ambiguous. V was pared by 6 bases and J by 1 base, with 19 bases between. CDR3 size: 16 residues. CDR1 MNHEY and CDR2 SVGAGI come from the germline V gene. This CDR3 reads CASSLQVDGFSYEQYF. CDR3 nucleotides: TGTGCCAGCAGCCTCCAGGTGGACGGATTTTCCTACGAGCAGTACTTC.

The J gene is TRBJ2-1, the V gene TRBV6-4; D remains unclear. With 0 bases removed from V and 8 bases from J, the gap between germline ends came to 2 bases. CDR3 size: 11 residues. Per germline, CDR1 MRHNA and CDR2 SNTAGT. The CDR3 spells CASSDSYEQFF. As DNA, the CDR3 is TGTGCCAGCAGTGACTCCTATGAGCAGTTCTTC.

This clonotype has only a few counts. CDR3 sequence (DNA): TGTGCCAGCAGCCGCGACAGGGGTTGGGACGAGCAGTACTTC. Its translation: CASSRDRGWDEQYF. The V call is TRBV7-6, the J call TRBJ2-7, with TRBD1 matching over 8 bases. Germline V gene lookup returns CDR1 SGHVS and CDR2 FNYEAQ. Trimming removed 5 bases from V and 5 bases from J; junction bases left unmatched: 8. The CDR3 has 14 amino acids.

In the case of this clonotype: The junction shows a germline mismatch at one end, possibly a read error. The V call is TRBV7-8, the J call TRBJ2-2; 9 bases are shared with TRBD1. The germline V gene encodes CDR1 SGHVS and CDR2 FQNEAQ. The CDR3 consists of 17 residues. CDR3 residues: CASSFIGQGTNTGEMFF. DNA of the CDR3: TGTGCCAGCAGCTTTATCGGACAGGGGACGAACACCGGGGAGATGTTTTTT.

This clonotype was seen a few times. The gene calls are TRBV24-1 and TRBJ2-5, with D uncertain. Germline CDR1 is KGHDR and CDR2 is SFDVKD. This CDR3 has 12 residues. Trimming left V 2 bases short and J 2 bases short, with 2 bases between. CDR3 nucleotides: TGTGCCACCAGTGATTCTCAAGAGACCCAGTACTTC. It translates to CATSDSQETQYF.

This clonotype was detected only a few times. V is TRBV9 and J is TRBJ2-3, with D unresolved. Germline V CDR1 and CDR2: SGDLS, YYNGEE. Trimming cost V 1 base and J 5 bases, with 5 bases left between them. The CDR3 length is 12 residues. The DNA of the CDR3 is TGTGCCAGCAGCGTAACCGGAGATACGCAGTATTTT. This codes for CASSVTGDTQYF.